In its sample, the clone carrying this TCR beta chain was seen many times. The antigen is undetermined. This sample is drawn from a study of T cell repertoires in cytomegalovirus infection. Study-level information: From public TCR beta signatures came an indication of both CMV infection and matching HLA type. Study results and caveats: Within the response measured ex vivo, HLA-C-restricted CMV-specific TCR beta clonotypes were dominant. Totalled public TCR beta family frequency picked out people who carried CMV plus the relevant HLA.

V gave up 1 base and J gave up 2 bases, with 4 bases separating them. In germline, CDR1 is SGHAT, CDR2 FQNNGV. The CDR3 spans 13 residues. MiXCR, applied by TCRdb to the reads, yields one record per CDR3 protein. Here the sample spans hundreds of thousands of distinct CDR3 sequences, approximately 24% being singletons. Sequenced sample: CD8+ T cells from PBMCs. The rearrangement joins TRBV11-2 to TRBJ2-3, with D hard to call. The clonotype originates from a human donor in good health (CMV status not recorded). Some clones in this sample may be carry-over from other donors' samples. In DNA, the CDR3 is TGTGCCAGCAGCTTAGGACCCACAGATACGCAGTATTTT. Residues: CASSLGPTDTQYF.